This T cell receptor beta chain was recovered during a study of regulatory T cells in long-lasting Graves disease. Whole-study findings and limits: The study found TRBV28, TRBJ1-2 and TRBJ2-5 favored in persistent disease.

The V end was cut by 0 bases, the J end by 12 bases, with 6 bases between. Per the germline V gene, CDR1 is DFQATT and CDR2 is SNEGSKA (reference sequence). The CDR3 runs to 11 residues. The authors built TCR beta libraries using iRepertoire HTBI primers and Arm-PCR of CDR3 regions. TCRdb re-called the multiplex PCR reads with MiXCR, one entry per CDR3 protein. This sample has around 360,000 distinct CDR3 sequences, with about 16% found just once. This clonotype was seen many times. The antigen remains unidentified. The time point is: newly diagnosed GD, antithyroid drugs for less than 3 months. Isolated PBMC RNA provided the starting material for the TCR library. These same data were also listed under a study on T cells in Graves' hyperthyroidism and ophthalmopathy. Turning to that study: Stable disease denoted Graves' hyperthyroidism without ophthalmopathy progression within 18 months.

The receptor's source is a woman under 30 with Graves disease. V and J are TRBV20-1 and TRBJ1-6; D gene uncertain. Sequences were derived from peripheral blood mononuclear cells (PBMCs), sampled at new diagnosis, from a patient treated with antithyroid drugs. Here the CDR3 reads CSARDSGPLHF. CDR3 coding DNA: TGCAGTGCTAGAGACTCGGGACCCCTCCACTTT.